A single sample gave rise to the 17 T cell receptor beta chains below, sequenced in a study of control samples from healthy donors and cancer patients. Repertoires were generated with immunoSEQ multiplex PCR, while TCRdb's copy carries only in-frame clones and drops some. The repertoire holds just over 80,000 clones, with around nine tenths as singletons. The sample taken for sequencing was blood. The source is a man aged 50-59 years in good health.

The chain uses TRBV6-6 and TRBJ2-4; 10 bases align to TRBD1. The length of the CDR3 is 15 residues. V trimming: 7 bases; J trimming: 3 bases; junction bases outside the gene matches: 6. CDR1 and CDR2 from the germline V gene are MNHNY and SVGAGI (reference sequence). DNA for the CDR3: TGTGCCAGCATCTTCGGGACAGGGGACAAAAACATTCAGTACTTC. Translating it yields CASIFGTGDKNIQYF.

The chain recombines TRBV11-3 with TRBJ2-1; 13 bases are a match to TRBD2. The trim removed 4 bases at V and 3 bases at J, leaving 6 bases unmatched. There are 17 residues in the CDR3. Germline V lookup: CDR1 SGHNT, CDR2 YENEEA. CDR3 amino acids: CASSSPRTSGGYNEQFF. The CDR3 DNA sequence: TGTGCCAGCAGCTCCCCTCGGACTAGCGGGGGCTACAATGAGCAGTTCTTC.

The CDR3 DNA follows: TGTGCCAGCAGTCAGAGGGGAGCTGGAAACACCATATATTTT. Its translation is CASSQRGAGNTIYF. This sequence joins TRBV27 and TRBJ1-3; D might be TRBD1 (5 bases). The CDR3 totals 14 residues. From germline, CDR1 is MNHEY and CDR2 SMNVEV (reference sequence). V lost 5 bases and J lost 2, with 10 bases in between.

This chain links TRBV6-4 with TRBJ2-3, with TRBD2 matching over 8 bases. From germline, CDR1 is MRHNA and CDR2 SNTAGT. The CDR3 sequence is 14 residues long. Trimming cost V 4 bases and J 0 bases; bases outside gene matches: 0. CDR3 sequence: CASSGTSSTDTQYF. The CDR3 DNA follows: TGTGCCAGCAGTGGGACTAGCAGCACAGATACGCAGTATTTT.

In its sample, this clone was seen once. The chain couples TRBV10-3 to TRBJ1-5; D is ambiguous. This CDR3 comprises 14 residues. Germline V gene lookup returns CDR1 ENHRY and CDR2 SYGVKD. Trimming removed 4 bases at V and 4 bases at J, with 11 bases between. The CDR3 nucleotides are TGTGCCATCAGTGTTCAGCCGGGGAATCAGCCCCAGCATTTT. Translating it yields CAISVQPGNQPQHF.

The CDR3 spells CATNDRGSNQPQHF. The DNA for the CDR3 is TGTGCCACCAACGATAGGGGAAGCAATCAGCCCCAGCATTTT. This chain uses TRBV24-1 with TRBJ1-5, with TRBD1 as a possible D gene (5 bases). CDR1 is KGHDR, CDR2 SFDVKD, per germline. The ends were cut back, 8 bases at V and 1 base at J, with 11 bases in the middle. The CDR3 contains 14 residues.

The V call is TRBV7-8, the J call TRBJ1-2; 7 positions match TRBD1. Per germline, CDR1 SGHVS and CDR2 FQNEAQ. The CDR3 has 15 amino acids. V dropped 6 bases and J dropped 4; count of bases not matched to a gene: 11. DNA for the CDR3: TGTGCCAGCAGTATTACGGCGTGGGACAGCTATGGCTACACCTTC. Translating gives CASSITAWDSYGYTF.

This rearrangement joins TRBV20-1 to TRBJ1-2; a possible D gene is TRBD1 (6 bases). V was clipped by 6 bases and J by 8 bases, with 13 bases between them. The CDR3 loop spans 11 amino acids. Germline V gene data show CDR1 as DFQATT and CDR2 as SNEGSKA (reference sequence). In DNA, the CDR3 is TGCAGTGCGAACAGGGATACGGGCTACACCTTC. It translates to CSANRDTGYTF.

The chain uses TRBV15 and TRBJ2-1, with 10 bases lining up with TRBD2. There are 16 residues in the CDR3. Trimming cost V 0 bases and J 7 bases; bases outside gene matches: 6. Germline-derived CDR1 and CDR2 are LNHNV and YYDKDF (reference sequence). CDR3 DNA sequence: TGTGCCACCAGCAGAGATCGAGCGGGGGGGCTTAATGAGCAGTTCTTC. As protein: CATSRDRAGGLNEQFF.

This sequence joins TRBV19 and TRBJ1-5; TRBD1 is a possible D gene (6 bases). V lost 4 bases and J 6 bases, leaving 13 bases between the germline ends. Germline lookup yields CDR1 LNHDA and CDR2 SQIVND (reference sequence). The CDR3 extends over 14 amino acids. The CDR3 region is CASSTTAGVQPQHF. CDR3 in DNA: TGTGCCAGTAGTACTACGGCAGGGGTTCAGCCCCAGCATTTT.

The chain carries TRBV29-1 and TRBJ2-3; possibly TRBD2 for D (5 bases). The germline V gene encodes CDR1 SQVTM and CDR2 ANQGSEA. Between the trimmed V and J ends, which lost 4 bases and 0 bases, there was a span of 8 bases. This CDR3 has 13 amino acids. The CDR3 DNA follows: TGCAGCGTTGGTCGGACTAGCACAGATACGCAGTATTTT. This gives the protein CSVGRTSTDTQYF.

The V and J genes are TRBV6-5 and TRBJ1-2; 10 nucleotides match TRBD1. After removal of 6 bases from V and 4 bases from J, the junction contained 5 bases not matched to a gene. This CDR3 comprises 14 residues. Germline V gene data show CDR1 as MNHEY and CDR2 as SVGAGI. This CDR3 reads CASRAGQGGYGYTF. CDR3 bases: TGTGCCAGCAGAGCCGGACAGGGGGGCTATGGCTACACCTTC.

This clone was counted between two and nine times. The chain links TRBV7-9 to TRBJ1-3; no clear D. Trimming left V 1 base short and J 6 bases short, with 4 bases between. This CDR3 region has 12 residues. Germline V lookup: CDR1 SEHNR, CDR2 FQNEAQ (reference sequence). For the CDR3, the DNA is TGTGCCAGCAGCTTAGTGGAAAACACCATATATTTT. Translating gives CASSLVENTIYF.

This clone was seen only once. The CDR3 here is CASSFRLAGVPRETQYF. CDR3 in DNA: TGTGCCAGCAGCTTTCGACTAGCGGGGGTCCCAAGGGAGACCCAGTACTTC. V usage is TRBV5-6 and J usage is TRBJ2-5, with 12 bases aligning to TRBD2. From germline, CDR1 is SGHDT and CDR2 YYEEEE. J was trimmed by 5 bases and V by 2 bases; bases with no gene match: 10. The CDR3 spans 17 residues.

The genes are TRBV13 and TRBJ2-7, with a weak D call TRBD2 (7 bases). The length of the CDR3 is 14 residues. With 5 bases removed from V and 2 bases from J, the gap between germline ends came to 13 bases. Germline lookup yields CDR1 PRHDT and CDR2 FYEKMQ (reference sequence). DNA for the CDR3: TGTGCCAGCAGCCTCACGGGGGGCGCCTACGAGCAGTACTTC. As protein: CASSLTGGAYEQYF.

The chain carries TRBV24-1 and TRBJ1-5, with D unresolved. The V gene's germline CDR1 is KGHDR and CDR2 SFDVKD. CDR3 length: 14 residues. Trimming shortened V by 2 bases and J by 0 bases, and 4 bases separated the two germline ends. CDR3 residues: CATSDSNSNQPQHF. DNA for the CDR3: TGTGCCACCAGTGATTCCAATAGCAATCAGCCCCAGCATTTT.

The chain has TRBV5-5 and TRBJ1-6; D ambiguous. V lost 1 base to trimming and J lost 8 bases, with 13 bases between them. The germline V gene encodes CDR1 SGHKS and CDR2 YYEKEE (reference sequence). This CDR3 comprises 15 residues. CDR3 loop: CASSLFLGRDSPLHF. CDR3 coding DNA: TGTGCCAGCAGCTTGTTCTTGGGCAGAGATTCACCCCTCCACTTT. The full variable domain, its missing parts supplied by reference TRBV5-5 and TRBJ1-6, is DAGVTQSPTHLIKTRGQQVTLRCSPISGHKSVSWYQQVLGQGPQFIFQYYEKEERGRGNFPDRFSARQFPNYSSELNVNALLLGDSALYLCASSLFLGRDSPLHFGNGTRLTVT.